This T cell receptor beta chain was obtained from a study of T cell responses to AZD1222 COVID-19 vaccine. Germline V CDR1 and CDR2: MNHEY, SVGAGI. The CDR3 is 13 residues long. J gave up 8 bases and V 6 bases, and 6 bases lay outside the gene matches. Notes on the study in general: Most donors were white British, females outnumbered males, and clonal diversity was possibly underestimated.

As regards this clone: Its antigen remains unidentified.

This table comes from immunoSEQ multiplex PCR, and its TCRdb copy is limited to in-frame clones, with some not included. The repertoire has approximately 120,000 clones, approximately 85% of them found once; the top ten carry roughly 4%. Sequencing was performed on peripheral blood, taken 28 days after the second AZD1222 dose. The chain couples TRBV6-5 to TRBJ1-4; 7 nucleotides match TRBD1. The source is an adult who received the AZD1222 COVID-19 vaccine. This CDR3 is CASREGAGEKLFF. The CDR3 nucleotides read TGTGCCAGCAGGGAGGGGGCAGGAGAAAAACTGTTTTTT.